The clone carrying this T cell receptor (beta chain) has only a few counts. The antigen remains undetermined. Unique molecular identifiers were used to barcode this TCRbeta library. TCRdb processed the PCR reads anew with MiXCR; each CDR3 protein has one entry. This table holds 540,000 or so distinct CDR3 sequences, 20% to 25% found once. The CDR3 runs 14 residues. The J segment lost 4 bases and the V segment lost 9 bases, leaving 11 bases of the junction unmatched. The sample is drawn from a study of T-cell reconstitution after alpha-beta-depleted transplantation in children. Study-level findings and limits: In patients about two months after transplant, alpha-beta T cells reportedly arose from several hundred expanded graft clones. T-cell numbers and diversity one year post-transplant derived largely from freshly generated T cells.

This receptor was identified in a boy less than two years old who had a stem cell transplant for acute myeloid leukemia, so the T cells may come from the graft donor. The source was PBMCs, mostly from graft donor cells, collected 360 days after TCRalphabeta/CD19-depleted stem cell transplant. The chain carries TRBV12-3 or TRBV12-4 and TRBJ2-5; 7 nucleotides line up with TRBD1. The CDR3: CASSDRVEPETQYF. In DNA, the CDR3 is TGTGCCAGTAGCGACAGGGTCGAACCAGAGACCCAGTACTTC.